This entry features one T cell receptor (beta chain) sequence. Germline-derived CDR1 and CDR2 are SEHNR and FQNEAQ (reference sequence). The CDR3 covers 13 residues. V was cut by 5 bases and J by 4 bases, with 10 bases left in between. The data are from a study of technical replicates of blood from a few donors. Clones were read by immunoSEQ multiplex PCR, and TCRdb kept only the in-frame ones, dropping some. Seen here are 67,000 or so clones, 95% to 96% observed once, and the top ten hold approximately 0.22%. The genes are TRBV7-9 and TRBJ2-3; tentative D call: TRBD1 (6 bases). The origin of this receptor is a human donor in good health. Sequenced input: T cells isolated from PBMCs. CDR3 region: CASSLDSPDTQYF. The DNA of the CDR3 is TGTGCCAGCAGCCTGGACAGCCCAGATACGCAGTATTTT.